This T cell receptor (beta chain) was obtained from a study of regulatory T cells in long-lasting Graves disease. Libraries of TCR beta came from iRepertoire HTBI primers plus Arm-PCR of CDR3 regions. MiXCR was run by TCRdb on the multiplex PCR reads, yielding one entry per CDR3 protein. The sample has some 350,000 distinct CDR3 sequences; around 16% are singletons. V was trimmed by 0 bases and J by 1 base, leaving 10 bases between them. The CDR3 has 16 residues. Per germline, CDR1 LNHDA and CDR2 SQIVND (reference sequence). Described time point: newly diagnosed GD, antithyroid drugs for less than 3 months. PBMC-extracted RNA yielded the TCR library. Each of the patients was recruited from an endocrinology department situated in Xi'an, China. Study-level findings and limits: Sampling was limited to peripheral blood rather than thyroid tissue.

In regard to this clonotype: The antigen is undetermined.

These data also featured in a second study, about T cells in Graves' hyperthyroidism and ophthalmopathy. That paper notes: Graves' hyperthyroidism is called stable when ophthalmopathy does not progress within 18 months. Blood also carried most thyroid clonotypes expanded above 0.001.

J is TRBJ1-5 and V is TRBV19, with D hard to call. The source material was peripheral blood mononuclear cells (PBMCs), sampled at new diagnosis, from a patient treated with antithyroid drugs. This receptor was identified in a woman under 30 with Graves disease. The CDR3, as DNA: TGTGCCAGTAGTATAGAAATGGCTCTCAGCAATCAGCCCCAGCATTTT. Protein sequence: CASSIEMALSNQPQHF.